This T cell receptor (beta chain) originates from a study of shared clonotypes between healthy human individuals (dated by TCRdb to 2018 to 2020). About the investigation overall: Two women and three men aged 18 to 49 years were included in the cohort. Blood TCR repertoires of roughly 5 healthy adults were deeply sequenced to estimate repertoire size and the extent of clonotype sharing between individuals. To increase sequencing depth and limit assay-specific biases, different laboratories used diverse techniques to prepare libraries and sequence TCR repertoires. Leukapheresis yielded between about 0.85 and 9 billion PBMCs per donor. For each donor, CD4 naive and CD4 memory were each run on three plates, CD8 naive on two plates, and CD8 memory on one plate.

As for this clone: Its antigen is currently not known. The junction and the germline gene differ at one end; a read error may be behind it.

CDR1 and CDR2 were assigned from the germline V gene as SGHDT and YYEEEE. The CDR3 sequence holds 14 residues, the cysteine and phenylalanine included. Only the CDR3 DNA is retained, 42 bases long and in frame from the first base. Results the study describes overall, beyond this receptor: Incomplete sequencing was indicated by rarefaction of sorted-subset datasets, despite the large sequencing depth. Only blood was sampled, and tissue TCR repertoires likely differ from those in blood. When a handful of donors were compared, the shared fraction of clonotypes was 5% to 6.5% for naive CD4, 3.5% to 4% for naive CD8, roughly 2.3% for memory CD4, and 0.4% for memory CD8. Naive subsets generally had larger estimated clonotype richness than memory subsets did. Pairwise subsampling indicated that sequencing depth was expected to affect the degree of clonotype sharing among donors. Higher generation probabilities were observed for clonotypes shared by all four sorted-subset donors than for non-shared clonotypes. The genetic and exposure-history diversity represented was limited by the small number of donors.

Using the deep immunoSEQ assay, multiplex PCR amplified TCR CDR3 regions from genomic DNA. Extracted genomic DNA from each cell subset was distributed evenly across all wells of several immunoSEQ 96-well plates, and each plate was treated as a replicate. For sorted subsets, each replicate PCR was loaded with 200 ng genomic DNA, equivalent to 25,000 to 35,000 T cell genomes. Purified libraries were measured with a Qubit 3.0 fluorometer, size-checked on a Bioanalyzer 2100, and measured again with the KAPA Library Quantification kit. Each immunoSEQ 96-well plate was sequenced on its own single-read 150-cycle Illumina NextSeq 550 flow cell. The original pipeline was this. Because the immunoSEQ output held only junctional sequences and lacked quality scores, the filtering could not match the filtering applied to full-length reads. Sequences were annotated with PyIR, a Python wrapper for IgBLAST v1.9, using IMGT germline references to assign V/J genes and CDR3. Reads were removed for weak V/J assignments (E-value above 1e-6), missing CDR3, stop codons, out-of-frame junctions, or ambiguous translated residues. V3J clonotypes were defined as sequences sharing an identical inferred V gene, J gene, and CDR3 amino acid sequence. To compute the percentage overlap between repertoires, the number of shared unique clonotypes was divided by the size of the smaller repertoire. Richness of each repertoire was evaluated using RTK rarefaction, the Chao1 estimator, and Recon v2.1 estimates of unobserved clonotypes. Generation probabilities were computed with OLGA for all TCRbeta clonotypes obtained by the gDNA method from a handful of donors. Drawn from immuneACCESS, this table holds only the in-frame rearrangements with V and J called that TCRdb kept. Clones are partly lost; checked studies trace under half to an unresolved V gene and leave the rest unexplained. The DNA was the basis for D and trimming; V, J and clone size are from that table. This sample is represented by more than 2 million clones; approximately 96% of them were singletons. Clones ranked in the top ten supply approximately 0.13% of the sample.

Healthy HIV-negative adults with no recently reported acute infections or vaccinations were included as donors. All donors were Caucasian adults living in Nashville, Tennessee, USA. CD4+ T cells were enriched by magnetic negative selection; naive cells were then positively selected on CD45RA, and the negative fraction formed the memory subset. Blood was collected by leukapheresis, and PBMCs were isolated by Ficoll-Histopaque density gradient centrifugation and then cryopreserved in liquid nitrogen vapor phase. Analytical flow cytometry was used to check the purity and quantity of every magnetically sorted T cell population. Genomic DNA was isolated from each sorted fraction and quantified by UV absorbance on a Nanodrop 2000c.

Sequencing input: naive CD4+ T cells sorted from blood. The sample's cell subset or site, from its label and the paper: CD45RA+ positively selected. Recombination connected TRBV5-6 to TRBJ2-3, and TRBD2 aligns with 7 junction nucleotides. The sequence was obtained from a young man in good health. The sequenced DNA is TGTGCCGGCAGCTTGGGAGGGAGCACAGATACGCAGTATTTT. This translates into CAGSLGGSTDTQYF.